A selection of T cell receptor beta chains follows, all from one sample in a study of blood T cell repertoires in COVID-19. TCRdb keeps only in-frame clones here, not all; method: immunoSEQ multiplex PCR. This repertoire shows 250,000 to 350,000 clones, about 90% found once; its top ten account for about 2.2%. The sequenced sample was peripheral blood. All receptors derive from a woman aged 50 to 60 who had recovered from COVID-19. CDR3s include the opening cysteine and the closing phenylalanine or tryptophan. A D gene is named only where the DNA matches it firmly. For some rows the clone size is stated as once, few or many, or as a class when expanded; others skip it.

CDR3 protein: CASSPQGGPYEQYF
CDR3 DNA: TGTGCCAGCAGCCCCCAGGGGGGACCCTACGAGCAGTACTTC
J gene: TRBJ2-7
clone size: .
D gene: .
V gene: TRBV13

CDR3 protein: CASSLAGTAYEQYF
CDR3 DNA: TGCGCCAGCAGCTTGGCCGGGACAGCCTACGAGCAGTACTTC
J gene: TRBJ2-7
clone size: few
D gene: TRBD1
V gene: TRBV5-1

CDR3 protein: CASSLHGGNEKLFF
CDR3 DNA: TGTGCCAGCAGCTTACACGGCGGTAATGAAAAACTGTTTTTT
J gene: TRBJ1-4
clone size: .
D gene: .
V gene: TRBV7-9

CDR3 protein: CASSLGGWGQLSREAFF
CDR3 DNA: TGTGCCAGCAGCTTAGGTGGGTGGGGGCAGCTCTCACGGGAAGCTTTCTTT
J gene: TRBJ1-1
clone size: .
D gene: .
V gene: TRBV7-2

CDR3 protein: CASKTSVSDTQYF
CDR3 DNA: TGTGCCAGTAAGACTAGCGTGTCAGATACGCAGTATTTT
J gene: TRBJ2-3
clone size: .
D gene: TRBD2
V gene: TRBV19

CDR3 protein: CADGDRLSSTDTQYF
CDR3 DNA: TGTGCCGACGGGGACAGACTTTCTAGCACAGATACGCAGTATTTT
J gene: TRBJ2-3
clone size: .
D gene: TRBD1
V gene: TRBV6-5

CDR3 protein: CASGPLAGAGETQYF
CDR3 DNA: TGTGCCAGCGGGCCCCTAGCGGGGGCTGGAGAGACCCAGTACTTC
J gene: TRBJ2-5
clone size: .
D gene: TRBD2
V gene: TRBV9

CDR3 protein: CASSSRPGTRGQGYGYTF
CDR3 DNA: TGTGCCAGCAGCTCAAGGCCAGGGACTCGCGGACAAGGCTATGGCTACACCTTC
J gene: TRBJ1-2
clone size: many
D gene: .
V gene: TRBV7-2

CDR3 protein: CASSKTGYEQYF
CDR3 DNA: TGTGCCAGCAGCAAAACAGGGTACGAGCAGTACTTC
J gene: TRBJ2-7
clone size: .
D gene: .
V gene: TRBV9

CDR3 protein: CASSGGGTNEKLFF
CDR3 DNA: TGTGCCAGCAGTGGGGGGGGAACTAATGAAAAACTGTTTTTT
J gene: TRBJ1-4
clone size: .
D gene: .
V gene: TRBV7-2

CDR3 protein: CNVSDRGVGGQPQHF
CDR3 DNA: TGCAACGTTTCGGACAGGGGAGTGGGCGGCCAGCCCCAGCATTTT
J gene: TRBJ1-5
clone size: .
D gene: TRBD1
V gene: TRBV29-1

CDR3 protein: CASSLVRVLAKNIQYF
CDR3 DNA: TGTGCCAGCAGTTTGGTCCGGGTCTTAGCCAAAAACATTCAGTACTTC
J gene: TRBJ2-4
clone size: .
D gene: .
V gene: TRBV6-2/TRBV6-3

CDR3 protein: CASSRSTGPSAGELFF
CDR3 DNA: TGTGCCAGCAGCCGATCGACAGGGCCAAGTGCCGGGGAGCTGTTTTTT
J gene: TRBJ2-2
clone size: .
D gene: TRBD1
V gene: TRBV6-6

CDR3 protein: CASSVLGAGDTEAFF
CDR3 DNA: TGTGCCAGCAGCGTCCTAGGCGCAGGGGACACTGAAGCTTTCTTT
J gene: TRBJ1-1
clone size: .
D gene: .
V gene: TRBV7-8

CDR3 protein: CATSPGLGNTIYF
CDR3 DNA: TGTGCCACCAGCCCGGGACTCGGAAACACCATATATTTT
J gene: TRBJ1-3
clone size: .
D gene: .
V gene: TRBV15

CDR3 protein: CASSRIGTSGGNEQFF
CDR3 DNA: TGTGCCAGCAGCCGGATAGGGACTAGCGGGGGCAATGAGCAGTTCTTC
J gene: TRBJ2-1
clone size: .
D gene: TRBD2
V gene: TRBV4-2

CDR3 protein: CASTTTGQGRGQPQHF
CDR3 DNA: TGTGCCAGTACCACGACCGGCCAGGGGAGGGGTCAGCCCCAGCATTTT
J gene: TRBJ1-5
clone size: .
D gene: .
V gene: TRBV19

CDR3 protein: CAWSPGLAGGVSYNEQFF
CDR3 DNA: TGTGCCTGGAGTCCCGGCCTAGCGGGGGGGGTTTCCTACAATGAGCAGTTCTTC
J gene: TRBJ2-1
clone size: .
D gene: TRBD2
V gene: TRBV30

CDR3 protein: CASSIHRGRAKNIQYF
CDR3 DNA: TGTGCCAGTAGTATCCACAGGGGGCGAGCCAAAAACATTCAGTACTTC
J gene: TRBJ2-4
clone size: once
D gene: TRBD1
V gene: TRBV19

CDR3 protein: CASSPGQVTYEQYF
CDR3 DNA: TGTGCCAGCAGCCCGGGACAGGTAACCTACGAGCAGTACTTC
J gene: TRBJ2-7
clone size: .
D gene: TRBD1
V gene: TRBV5-4

CDR3 protein: CASSLALREKLFF
CDR3 DNA: TGTGCCAGCAGCTTGGCCCTGCGGGAAAAACTGTTTTTT
J gene: TRBJ1-4
clone size: .
D gene: .
V gene: TRBV7-9

CDR3 protein: CASSLGGGSGDTEAFF
CDR3 DNA: TGTGCCAGCAGCTTAGGAGGGGGTTCCGGTGACACTGAAGCTTTCTTT
J gene: TRBJ1-1
clone size: .
D gene: .
V gene: TRBV7-6

CDR3 protein: CAIWTGTGPEAFF
CDR3 DNA: TGTGCCATTTGGACAGGGACAGGGCCTGAAGCTTTCTTT
J gene: TRBJ1-1
clone size: once
D gene: TRBD1
V gene: TRBV10-3

CDR3 protein: CAISESTRGTTNEKLFF
CDR3 DNA: TGTGCCATCAGTGAGTCGACTCGGGGAACAACTAATGAAAAACTGTTTTTT
J gene: TRBJ1-4
clone size: once
D gene: .
V gene: TRBV10-3

CDR3 protein: CASSYDGGVEKLFF
CDR3 DNA: TGTGCCAGCAGTTACGACGGGGGGGTTGAAAAACTGTTTTTT
J gene: TRBJ1-4
clone size: .
D gene: .
V gene: TRBV6-5